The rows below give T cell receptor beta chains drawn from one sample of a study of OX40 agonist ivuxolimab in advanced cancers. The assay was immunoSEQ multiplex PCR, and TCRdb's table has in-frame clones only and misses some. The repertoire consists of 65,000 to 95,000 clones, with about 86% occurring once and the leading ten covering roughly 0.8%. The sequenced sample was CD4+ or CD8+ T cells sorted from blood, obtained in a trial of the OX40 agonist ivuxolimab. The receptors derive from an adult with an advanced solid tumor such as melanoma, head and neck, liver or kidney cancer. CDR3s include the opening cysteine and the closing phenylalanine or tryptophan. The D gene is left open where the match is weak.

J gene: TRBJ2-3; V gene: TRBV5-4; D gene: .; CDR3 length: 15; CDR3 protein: CASSPGTASTDTQYF; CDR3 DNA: TGTGCCAGCAGCCCCGGGACTGCGAGCACAGATACGCAGTATTTT
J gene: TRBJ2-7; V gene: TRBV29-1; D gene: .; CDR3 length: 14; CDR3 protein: CSVEWAAKQYEQYF; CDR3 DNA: TGCAGCGTTGAATGGGCGGCAAAACAGTACGAGCAGTACTTC
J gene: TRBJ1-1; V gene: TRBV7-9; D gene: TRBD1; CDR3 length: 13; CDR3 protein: CASNPTGEPEAFF; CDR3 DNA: TGTGCCAGCAATCCAACAGGGGAACCTGAAGCTTTCTTT
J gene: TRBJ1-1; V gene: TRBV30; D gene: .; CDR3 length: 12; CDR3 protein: CAWSGVYTEAFF; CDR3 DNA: TGTGCCTGGAGCGGGGTTTACACTGAAGCTTTCTTT
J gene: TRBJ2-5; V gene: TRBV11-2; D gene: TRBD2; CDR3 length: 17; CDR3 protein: CASSLATLAGPQETQYF; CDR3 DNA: TGTGCCAGCAGCCTAGCGACCCTAGCGGGACCTCAAGAGACCCAGTACTTC
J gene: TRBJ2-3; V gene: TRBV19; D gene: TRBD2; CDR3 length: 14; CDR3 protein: CATQLAGVGDTQYF; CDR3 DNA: TGTGCCACTCAACTAGCGGGAGTCGGTGATACGCAGTATTTT
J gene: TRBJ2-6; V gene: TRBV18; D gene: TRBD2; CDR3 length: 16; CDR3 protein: CASSPLAGGGANVLTF; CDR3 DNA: TGTGCCAGCTCACCACTAGCGGGAGGTGGGGCCAACGTCCTGACTTTC
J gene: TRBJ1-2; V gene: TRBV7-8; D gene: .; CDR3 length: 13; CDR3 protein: CASRLAAGYGYTF; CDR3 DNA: TGTGCCAGCAGACTAGCCGCAGGGTATGGCTACACCTTC
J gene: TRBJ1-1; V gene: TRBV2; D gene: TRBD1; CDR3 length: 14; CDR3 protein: CASRPGQGAFEAFF; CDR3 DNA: TGTGCCAGCAGACCGGGACAGGGGGCATTTGAAGCTTTCTTT
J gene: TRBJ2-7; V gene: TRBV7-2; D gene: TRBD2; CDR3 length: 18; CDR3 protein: CASSLFGSSTSGSYEQYF; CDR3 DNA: TGTGCCAGCAGCTTATTCGGCAGCAGTACTAGCGGCTCCTACGAGCAGTACTTC
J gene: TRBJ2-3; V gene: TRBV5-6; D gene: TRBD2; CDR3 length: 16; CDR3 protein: CASSLGSGSLTDTQYF; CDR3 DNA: TGTGCCAGCAGCTTGGGTAGCGGGAGTCTTACAGATACGCAGTATTTT
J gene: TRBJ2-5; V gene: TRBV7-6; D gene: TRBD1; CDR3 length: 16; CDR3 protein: CASSSAWGQPQETQYF; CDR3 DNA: TGTGCCAGCAGCTCCGCTTGGGGACAGCCGCAAGAGACCCAGTACTTC
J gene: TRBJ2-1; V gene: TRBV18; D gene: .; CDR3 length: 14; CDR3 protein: CASSRGRGNNEQFF; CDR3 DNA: TGTGCCAGCTCACGAGGGAGAGGTAACAATGAGCAGTTCTTC
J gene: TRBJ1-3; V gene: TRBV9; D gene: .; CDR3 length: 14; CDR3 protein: CASSVNEDGNTIYF; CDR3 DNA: TGTGCCAGCAGCGTCAATGAGGATGGAAACACCATATATTTT
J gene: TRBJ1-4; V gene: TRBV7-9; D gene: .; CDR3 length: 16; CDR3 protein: CASSKITGTDFEKLFF; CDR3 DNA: TGTGCCAGCAGCAAAATCACCGGGACTGACTTTGAAAAACTGTTTTTT
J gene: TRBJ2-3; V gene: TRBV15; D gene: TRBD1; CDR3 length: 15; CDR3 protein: CATSRGGQRTDTQYF; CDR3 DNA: TGTGCCACCAGCAGAGGGGGACAGCGCACAGATACGCAGTATTTT
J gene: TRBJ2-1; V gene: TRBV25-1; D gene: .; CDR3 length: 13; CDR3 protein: CASSPPGVQEQFF; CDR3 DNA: TGTGCCAGCAGTCCCCCAGGGGTACAGGAGCAGTTCTTC
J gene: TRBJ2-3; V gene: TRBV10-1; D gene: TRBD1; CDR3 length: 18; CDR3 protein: CASRAGTGMWRGTDTQYF; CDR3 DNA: TGCGCCAGCAGAGCCGGGACAGGGATGTGGCGCGGCACAGATACGCAGTATTTT
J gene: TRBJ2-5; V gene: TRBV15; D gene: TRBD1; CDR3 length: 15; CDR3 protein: CATRPQGFGRETQYF; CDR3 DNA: TGTGCCACCAGACCACAGGGGTTTGGTAGAGAGACCCAGTACTTC
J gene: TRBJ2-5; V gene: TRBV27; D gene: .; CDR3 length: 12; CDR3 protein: CASSATGETQYF; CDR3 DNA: TGTGCCAGCAGCGCGACCGGGGAGACCCAGTACTTC
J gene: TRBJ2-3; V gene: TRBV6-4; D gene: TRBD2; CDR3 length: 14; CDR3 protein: CASKRESNTDTQYF; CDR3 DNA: TGTGCCAGCAAGCGGGAGTCCAACACAGATACGCAGTATTTT
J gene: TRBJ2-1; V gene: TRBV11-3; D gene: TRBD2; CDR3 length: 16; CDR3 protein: CASSRDGGRAVNEQFF; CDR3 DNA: TGTGCCAGCAGCAGAGACGGCGGGAGGGCCGTCAATGAGCAGTTCTTC